The 27 T cell receptor beta chains below were found in one sample sequenced in a study of T cells after posttransplantation cyclophosphamide. Only in-frame clones appear in the TCRdb table, and some are missing; sequencing was by immunoSEQ multiplex PCR. The sample presents tens of thousands of clones, none singletons. Sequenced material: PBMCs. These receptors were taken from a woman in her forties or fifties in good health and a related stem cell transplant donor.

By share of the sample, this clone is medium-sized (0.01 to 0.1%). The gene calls are TRBV5-1 and TRBJ1-1, with 7 nucleotides matching TRBD1. The junction had 9 bases not matched to a gene; V was cut back by 2 bases and J by 8 bases. The germline V gene has CDR1 SGHRS and CDR2 YFSETQ. The CDR3 loop spans 14 amino acids. The CDR3 is CASSFETGEGEAFF. The CDR3 DNA reads as TGCGCCAGCAGCTTTGAAACAGGGGAAGGGGAAGCTTTCTTT. The whole variable domain, remainder taken from reference TRBV5-1 and TRBJ1-1, is KAGVTQTPRYLIKTRGQQVTLSCSPISGHRSVSWYQQTPGQGLQFLFEYFSETQRNKGNFPGRFSGRQFSNSRSEMNVSTLELGDSALYLCASSFETGEGEAFFGQGTRLTVV.

This clone was seen many times. The V gene is TRBV19, the J gene TRBJ2-7; 10 bases line up with TRBD1. The CDR3 is made up of 15 amino acids. CDR1 and CDR2 (germline): LNHDA, SQIVND (reference sequence). Unmatched junction bases numbered 8, after V lost 3 bases and J lost 6 bases. CDR3 region: CASSILGQGGVEQYF. CDR3 coding DNA: TGTGCCAGTAGTATCCTCGGACAGGGGGGAGTCGAGCAGTACTTC.

This clone was detected many times. The genes are TRBV7-9 and TRBJ1-1; D is ambiguous. This CDR3 is 13 amino acids long. Germline values: CDR1 SEHNR, CDR2 FQNEAQ (reference sequence). V lost 4 bases and J 4 bases, leaving 10 bases between the germline ends. The CDR3 loop reads CASSSAGFTEAFF. CDR3 DNA sequence: TGTGCCAGCAGCTCCGCGGGGTTCACTGAAGCTTTCTTT. Variable domain in full (rest from reference TRBV7-9 and TRBJ1-1): DTGVSQNPRHKITKRGQNVTFRCDPISEHNRLYWYRQTLGQGPEFLTYFQNEAQLEKSRLLSDRFSAERPKGSFSTLEIQRTEQGDSAMYLCASSSAGFTEAFFGQGTRLTVV.

This clone was counted ten times or more. The rearrangement joins TRBV6-4 to TRBJ2-2, with TRBD2 as a possible D gene (6 bases). Germline values: CDR1 MRHNA, CDR2 SNTAGT. The V end lost 7 bases, the J end lost 7 bases, and 16 bases lay between the germline ends. The CDR3 loop spans 14 amino acids. The CDR3, as DNA: TGTGCCAGCACTATGACGGGGGAAAGCGGGGAGCTGTTTTTT. It is translated as CASTMTGESGELFF.

This clone was observed many times. The chain recombines TRBV6-5 with TRBJ1-1; 8 bases match TRBD1. CDR3 size: 12 residues. The ends lost 4 bases at V and 7 bases at J; junction bases unmatched: 2. The germline V gene has CDR1 MNHEY and CDR2 SVGAGI. As DNA, the CDR3 is TGTGCCAGCAGTTCGGACAGGGTTGAAGCTTTCTTT. Amino acid sequence: CASSSDRVEAFF.

This clone was recorded at least ten times. The chain has TRBV28 and TRBJ2-5; 7 nucleotides agree with TRBD1. This CDR3 comprises 17 residues. Trimming cost V 7 bases and J 4 bases; bases outside gene matches: 18. The germline CDR1 and CDR2 sequences are MDHEN and SYDVKM. In DNA form, the CDR3 reads TGTGCCAGCAATCAGTTCCCCGGGGCAGGGGGAAGAGAGACCCAGTACTTC. As protein: CASNQFPGAGGRETQYF.

This clone was seen at least ten times. Written as DNA, the CDR3 is TGTGCCAGCAGCTTCCAGAACACCGGGGAGCTGTTTTTT. Encoded protein: CASSFQNTGELFF. The chain uses TRBV5-4 and TRBJ2-2; no clear D. V lost 2 bases, J lost 1 base, and 3 bases lay in between. The CDR3 runs 13 residues. Looked up from germline, CDR1 is SGHNT and CDR2 is YYREEE (reference sequence).

This clone has a count of ten or more. The chain is built from TRBV10-3 and TRBJ2-7; 12 positions agree with TRBD2. This CDR3 region has 16 residues. After removal of 2 bases from V and 3 bases from J, the junction contained 5 bases not matched to a gene. Germline V gene lookup returns CDR1 ENHRY and CDR2 SYGVKD. The CDR3 DNA reads TGTGCCATCAGTGAGGGAGGGACTAGCGGGTTCTACGAGCAGTACTTC. Residues: CAISEGGTSGFYEQYF.

This clone was recorded many times. V gene TRBV2 combines with J gene TRBJ2-7; 10 nucleotides line up with TRBD2. CDR3 length equals 15 residues. Germline loops: CDR1 SNHLY, CDR2 FYNNEI. V was clipped by 7 bases and J by 5 bases; unmatched bases: 11. The CDR3 sequence: CASTSPGTSVDEQYF. CDR3 in DNA: TGTGCCAGCACAAGCCCCGGGACTAGCGTCGACGAGCAGTACTTC.

This clone occurred many times. The V gene is TRBV18, the J gene TRBJ1-2, with 8 positions matching TRBD1. CDR3 size: 13 residues. The junction had 6 bases not matched to a gene; V was cut back by 5 bases and J by 7 bases. Germline V gene sequence: CDR1 KGHSH, CDR2 LQKENI. The DNA for the CDR3 is TGTGCCAGCTCATGGCAGGGGGCTGGTGGCTACACCTTC. This encodes CASSWQGAGGYTF.

This clone was seen at least ten times. The CDR3 DNA follows: TGTGCCACCTCGGGGAGGAGCAATCAGCCCCAGCATTTT. Translation: CATSGRSNQPQHF. The rearrangement joins TRBV19 to TRBJ1-5; D call uncertain. The germline V and J ends were trimmed by 10 bases and 1 base, with 11 bases remaining between them. Germline values: CDR1 LNHDA, CDR2 SQIVND (reference sequence). This CDR3 has 13 amino acids.

This clone was recorded at least ten times. The gene calls are TRBV12-3 or TRBV12-4 and TRBJ1-2; D is possibly TRBD1 (5 bases). There are 13 residues in the CDR3. V was cut by 5 bases and J by 2 bases, with 9 bases left in between. CDR3 in amino acids: CASSTTENYGYTF. CDR3 nucleotide sequence: TGTGCCAGCAGTACGACAGAAAACTATGGCTACACCTTC.

The table lists this clone with a few counts. V usage is TRBV13 and J usage is TRBJ2-5, with 10 bases that match TRBD2. The CDR3 covers 16 residues. Germline V gene data show CDR1 as PRHDT and CDR2 as FYEKMQ (reference sequence). The trim removed 1 base at V and 2 bases at J, leaving 4 bases unmatched. In DNA, the CDR3 is TGTGCCAGCAGCTTAGTCCCAGCGGGAGGGCAAGAGACCCAGTACTTC. Residues: CASSLVPAGGQETQYF.

Ten or more counts support this clone. The V call is TRBV2, the J call TRBJ2-7; D might be TRBD1 (5 bases). The V gene lost 10 bases and the J gene lost 2 bases, with 15 bases spanning the gap. Germline V gene sequence: CDR1 SNHLY, CDR2 FYNNEI. This CDR3 has 13 amino acids. The CDR3 loop reads CATLPQGTYEQYF. The CDR3, as DNA: TGTGCCACCCTACCCCAGGGTACCTACGAGCAGTACTTC. The full variable domain, with the rest looked up from reference TRBV2 and TRBJ2-7, is EPEVTQTPSHQVTQMGQEVILRCVPISNHLYFYWYRQILGQKVEFLVSFYNNEISEKSEIFDDQFSVERPDGSNFTLKIRSTKLEDSAMYFCATLPQGTYEQYFGPGTRLTVT.

This clone showed up just a few times. This chain connects TRBV9 to TRBJ2-5; 13 nucleotides align to TRBD2. V gave up 4 bases and J gave up 6 bases; unmatched junction bases: 6. The CDR3 is 15 residues long. CDR1 and CDR2 (germline): SGDLS, YYNGEE. CDR3 nucleotide sequence: TGTGCCAGCAGCCCCGGACTAGCGGGAGAGCAGACCCAGTACTTC. This sequence encodes CASSPGLAGEQTQYF.

This clone showed up many times. The rearrangement links TRBV7-3 to TRBJ2-2, with D perhaps matching TRBD1 (5 bases). The V gene lost 5 bases and the J gene lost 6 bases, with 10 bases spanning the gap. The CDR3 is made up of 13 amino acids. Looked up from germline, CDR1 is SGHTA and CDR2 is FQGTGA. The CDR3 loop reads CASSARGSGELFF. For the CDR3, the DNA is TGTGCCAGCAGCGCTAGGGGATCCGGGGAGCTGTTTTTT.

This clone showed up many times. The genes are TRBV6-2 or TRBV6-3 and TRBJ2-3; D gene uncertain. Germline CDR1 is MNHEY and CDR2 is SVGEGT. V was trimmed by 7 bases and J by 3 bases, leaving 8 bases between them. CDR3 length equals 12 residues. The CDR3 loop reads CASTSRTDTQYF. CDR3 nucleotides: TGTGCCAGCACATCGAGGACAGATACGCAGTATTTT.

Many counts were recorded for this clone. The chain is built from TRBV6-1 and TRBJ1-1; TRBD1 matches at 8 bases. V shed 6 bases and J 5 bases; nucleotides not matched to a gene: 5. The CDR3 totals 13 residues. Per germline, CDR1 MNHNS and CDR2 SASEGT. The CDR3 coding sequence is TGTGCCAGCAGGCCGACAGGGGATACTGAAGCTTTCTTT. Translated, it gives CASRPTGDTEAFF.

This clone occurred many times. The rearrangement links TRBV6-5 to TRBJ2-1, with 9 nucleotides matching TRBD1. This CDR3 spans 15 amino acids. V was pared by 6 bases and J by 6 bases, with 9 bases of the junction left unmatched. Germline V gene data show CDR1 as MNHEY and CDR2 as SVGAGI. Here the CDR3 DNA reads TGTGCCAGCAGACGCGGGACAGGGTTTGGCAATGAGCAGTTCTTC. This codes for CASRRGTGFGNEQFF.

This clone was picked up many times. The chain combines TRBV15 with TRBJ1-2; 9 bases agree with TRBD1. Germline V gene lookup returns CDR1 LNHNV and CDR2 YYDKDF (reference sequence). The CDR3 extends over 16 amino acids. The V segment lost 0 bases and the J segment 7 bases; nucleotides outside the gene matches: 9. This CDR3 reads CATSRDLDRGFSGYTF. Here the CDR3 DNA reads TGTGCCACCAGCAGAGACCTTGACAGGGGGTTCAGTGGCTACACCTTC.

This clone was counted between two and nine times. The rearrangement uses TRBV4-2 and TRBJ2-7; 15 nucleotides line up with TRBD2. After removal of 0 bases from V and 0 bases from J, the junction contained 12 bases not matched to a gene. CDR1 LGHNA and CDR2 YNFKEQ come from the germline V gene. The CDR3 extends over 21 amino acids. The CDR3 protein is CASSQESPGLAGGRSSYEQYF. The CDR3 bases are TGTGCCAGCAGCCAAGAGTCTCCGGGACTAGCGGGAGGAAGGAGCTCCTACGAGCAGTACTTC.

Only a few counts were recorded for this clone. This chain uses TRBV9 with TRBJ1-2, with D maybe TRBD1 (6 bases). Germline V gives CDR1 SGDLS, CDR2 YYNGEE. Trimming removed 3 bases from V and 9 bases from J, with 18 bases in between. The CDR3 is 14 residues long. The CDR3: CASSGRHHRDSYTF. CDR3 coding DNA: TGTGCCAGCAGCGGCCGGCATCACAGGGATAGCTACACCTTC.

V usage is TRBV13 and J usage is TRBJ2-3; D may be TRBD1 (5 bases). Germline V CDR1 and CDR2: PRHDT, FYEKMQ (reference sequence). The CDR3 is made up of 15 amino acids. V was clipped by 3 bases and J by 1 base, with 11 bases between them. The CDR3 reads CASSFGQFGTDTQYF. The CDR3 nucleotides are TGTGCCAGCAGCTTCGGACAATTCGGCACAGATACGCAGTATTTT.

This clone was picked up many times. This chain links TRBV4-2 with TRBJ2-7; D not resolved. Germline CDR1 reads LGHNA; CDR2 reads YNFKEQ. The CDR3 spans 16 residues. V lost 1 base to trimming and J lost 7 bases, with 20 bases between them. In nucleotides, the CDR3 is TGTGCCAGCAGCCAAGTGGCCGAGATGTTACCTAGGGAGCAGTACTTC. Amino acids: CASSQVAEMLPREQYF.

There are many counts of this clone. The rearrangement uses TRBV10-3 and TRBJ1-4, with D tentatively TRBD1 (5 bases). CDR1 ENHRY and CDR2 SYGVKD come from the germline V gene. Between the trimmed V and J ends, which lost 8 bases and 8 bases, there was a span of 12 bases. CDR3 length: 12 residues. This CDR3 is CAIGTAGEKLFF. CDR3 bases: TGTGCCATCGGGACGGCGGGGGAAAAACTGTTTTTT.

This clone was seen at least ten times. The V and J genes are TRBV9 and TRBJ2-1; 14 positions agree with TRBD2. Germline assignment: CDR1 SGDLS and CDR2 YYNGEE. The CDR3 is 17 residues long. Trimming at V came to 1 base and at J to 9 bases, leaving 9 bases not matched to a gene. The CDR3 sequence is CASSVPGLAGERGEQFF. The CDR3 region has the DNA TGTGCCAGCAGCGTACCGGGACTAGCGGGAGAAAGGGGTGAGCAGTTCTTC.

This clone was seen many times. This chain links TRBV5-1 with TRBJ2-7; 7 bases align to TRBD2. There are 13 residues in the CDR3. Germline-derived CDR1 and CDR2 are SGHRS and YFSETQ. Trimming cost V 4 bases and J 3 bases; bases outside gene matches: 4. CDR3 in DNA: TGCGCCAGCAGCCCGGGCGGGGGCTACGAGCAGTACTTC. This encodes CASSPGGGYEQYF.